This T cell receptor (beta chain) was profiled in a study of spatial heterogeneity in lung cancer. On the study more broadly: There were consistently more beta-chain sequences detected than alpha-chain sequences.

Germline V gene sequence: CDR1 LNHDA, CDR2 SQIVND (reference sequence). CDR3 length: 10 residues. As to time point: sample taken at primary tumor resection. Researchers sequenced whole RNA taken from tumor, nontumor lung or frozen PBMC without sorting. Patients with untreated early-stage non-small cell lung cancer, numbering around 71, were the donors. Broader study findings: The study found ubiquitous expanded tumor TCRs in blood more at resection than follow-up.

With respect to this clonotype: Its target is not known. One end of the junction does not line up with germline, which may come from a read error.

Every TCR cDNA molecule bore a unique molecular identifier. TCRdb re-called the 5' RACE reads through MiXCR, storing one row per CDR3 protein. The repertoire holds about 50,000 distinct CDR3 sequences, with about 7.6% as singletons. This chain uses TRBV19 with TRBJ2-1; D might be TRBD2 (5 bases). The sequencing used PBMCs, collected at surgery. The sequence was obtained from a female donor with early-stage non-small cell lung cancer. For the CDR3, the DNA is TGTGCCAGTAGCCGGGGTCTATTGGTCTTC. Residues: CASSRGLLVF. Complete variable domain (other parts from reference TRBV19 and TRBJ2-1): DGGITQSPKYLFRKEGQNVTLSCEQNLNHDAMYWYRQDPGQGLRLIYYSQIVNDFQKGDIAEGYSVSREKKESFPLTVTSAQKNPTAFYLCASSRGLLVFGPGTRLTVL.